This is a list of T cell receptor beta chains from one sample in a study of vaccination effects on CD4 cells after COVID-19. Their specific antigens are unknown. Using immunoSEQ multiplex PCR, the repertoire was profiled, and TCRdb retains in-frame clones only, with some absent. Of tens of thousands of clones listed, around 78% were seen once; the top ten hold 30% to 40%. This specimen was CD4+ T cells from PBMCs cultured with a peptide pool, taken before COVID-19 vaccination. The source is a human donor who had a prior SARS-CoV-2 infection. The CDR3 runs from the conserved cysteine through the conserved F or W. The D gene is left open where the match is weak. Only some rows state a clone size, as once, few, many or a class for expanded clones.

V: TRBV12-3/TRBV12-4; size: -; J: TRBJ2-1; D: -; CDR3: CASSFWGYEQFF; DNA: TGTGCCAGCAGTTTTTGGGGATATGAGCAGTTCTTC
V: TRBV4-1; size: once; J: TRBJ1-3; D: -; CDR3: CASSSAGRSGNTIYF; DNA: TGCGCCAGCAGCTCAGCCGGCCGCTCTGGAAACACCATATATTTT
V: TRBV9; size: -; J: TRBJ2-3; D: -; CDR3: CASSQGPDTQYF; DNA: TGTGCCAGCAGTCAGGGGCCAGATACGCAGTATTTT
V: TRBV2; size: -; J: TRBJ1-1; D: TRBD1; CDR3: CASSGTVEAFF; DNA: TGTGCCAGCAGCGGGACAGTTGAAGCTTTCTTT
V: TRBV19; size: -; J: TRBJ1-6; D: TRBD1; CDR3: CASGGQYNSPLHF; DNA: TGTGCCAGTGGGGGACAGTATAATTCACCCCTCCACTTT
V: TRBV2; size: few; J: TRBJ1-4; D: -; CDR3: CASSPTPTGEKLFF; DNA: TGTGCCAGCAGTCCGACCCCGACGGGTGAAAAACTGTTTTTT
V: TRBV5-5; size: -; J: TRBJ2-2; D: -; CDR3: CASSRPPTGELFF; DNA: TGTGCCAGCAGTCGACCCCCAACCGGGGAGCTGTTTTTT
V: TRBV11-2; size: -; J: TRBJ2-7; D: TRBD2; CDR3: CASSFVRGGNYEQYF; DNA: TGTGCCAGCAGCTTCGTTCGGGGGGGGAACTACGAGCAGTACTTC
V: TRBV29-1; size: few; J: TRBJ2-5; D: TRBD1; CDR3: CSAKDRGRETQYF; DNA: TGCAGCGCCAAAGACAGGGGGAGAGAGACCCAGTACTTC
V: TRBV2; size: -; J: TRBJ1-4; D: -; CDR3: CASSDRTLNEKLFF; DNA: TGTGCCAGCAGTGATCGGACCTTAAATGAAAAACTGTTTTTT
V: TRBV4-1; size: -; J: TRBJ2-1; D: -; CDR3: CASSQVAQRDNEQFF; DNA: TGCGCCAGCAGCCAAGTCGCCCAGCGGGACAATGAGCAGTTCTTC
V: TRBV12-3/TRBV12-4; size: -; J: TRBJ2-5; D: -; CDR3: CASSFEMSGPQYF; DNA: TGTGCCAGCAGTTTCGAGATGTCGGGACCCCAGTACTTC
V: TRBV5-6; size: -; J: TRBJ2-2; D: -; CDR3: CASSSGFGAGELFF; DNA: -
V: TRBV25-1; size: -; J: TRBJ2-3; D: TRBD1; CDR3: CASSDPQGGTDTQYF; DNA: TGTGCCAGCAGTGATCCACAGGGGGGCACAGATACGCAGTATTTT
V: TRBV5-6; size: few; J: TRBJ1-2; D: -; CDR3: CASSFRYGYTF; DNA: TGTGCCAGCAGCTTTAGGTATGGCTACACCTTC
V: TRBV30; size: -; J: TRBJ2-5; D: TRBD2; CDR3: CAWSPRMGGEETQYF; DNA: TGTGCCTGGAGTCCAAGGATGGGGGGGGAAGAGACCCAGTACTTC
V: TRBV9; size: -; J: TRBJ2-1; D: TRBD2; CDR3: CASSVESASGGGEQFF; DNA: TGTGCCAGCAGCGTAGAGTCGGCTAGCGGGGGAGGTGAGCAGTTCTTC
V: TRBV5-1; size: -; J: TRBJ1-1; D: -; CDR3: CASSEQTNTEAFF; DNA: TGCGCCAGCAGCGAACAGACCAACACTGAAGCTTTCTTT
V: TRBV4-1; size: few; J: TRBJ2-7; D: TRBD2; CDR3: CASSSTSGSSYEQYF; DNA: TGCGCCAGCAGCTCGACTAGCGGGAGTTCCTACGAGCAGTACTTC
V: TRBV2; size: -; J: TRBJ2-3; D: -; CDR3: CASGSGLLSTDTQYF; DNA: TGTGCCAGCGGCTCCGGACTACTTAGCACAGATACGCAGTATTTT
V: TRBV5-5; size: -; J: TRBJ2-7; D: TRBD1; CDR3: CASSVRDRAYEQYF; DNA: TGTGCCAGCAGCGTCCGGGACAGGGCCTACGAGCAGTACTTC
V: TRBV15; size: -; J: TRBJ2-7; D: -; CDR3: CATSRDWGDEQYF; DNA: TGTGCCACCAGCAGAGATTGGGGCGACGAGCAGTACTTC
V: TRBV9; size: once; J: TRBJ2-5; D: TRBD2; CDR3: CASSPQGLVQETQYF; DNA: TGTGCCAGCAGCCCACAAGGACTAGTCCAAGAGACCCAGTACTTC
V: TRBV30; size: -; J: TRBJ2-5; D: -; CDR3: CAWSAGRELSETQYF; DNA: TGTGCCTGGAGTGCGGGGCGGGAATTATCAGAGACCCAGTACTTC
V: TRBV7-2; size: -; J: TRBJ1-2; D: TRBD1; CDR3: CASSSTGYSYGYTF; DNA: TGTGCCAGCAGCTCGACAGGGTACAGCTATGGCTACACCTTC
V: TRBV7-7; size: -; J: TRBJ2-7; D: -; CDR3: CASSLTTSGRRLYEQYF; DNA: TGTGCTAGCAGCTTGACCACATCGGGACGTCGTTTGTACGAGCAGTACTTC
V: TRBV9; size: once; J: TRBJ2-2; D: TRBD2; CDR3: CASSVWGLGTTGELFF; DNA: TGTGCCAGCAGCGTCTGGGGACTAGGGACCACCGGGGAGCTGTTTTTT
V: TRBV9; size: once; J: TRBJ1-2; D: -; CDR3: CASSAGQLKGYGYTF; DNA: TGTGCCAGCAGCGCAGGACAGTTAAAGGGCTATGGCTACACCTTC
V: TRBV6-6; size: -; J: TRBJ1-5; D: -; CDR3: CASSPGKLNQPQHF; DNA: TGTGCCAGCAGTCCCGGAAAACTAAATCAGCCCCAGCATTTT
V: TRBV5-6; size: -; J: TRBJ2-7; D: -; CDR3: CASSADVQIDREQYF; DNA: TGTGCCAGCAGCGCAGACGTCCAGATAGATCGCGAGCAGTACTTC
V: TRBV2; size: many; J: TRBJ2-5; D: TRBD1; CDR3: CASRENRGVSQYF; DNA: TGTGCCAGCAGGGAGAACAGGGGTGTCAGCCAGTACTTC
V: TRBV3-1/TRBV3-2; size: -; J: TRBJ1-1; D: -; CDR3: CASSQRTANTEAFF; DNA: TGTGCCAGCAGCCAAAGAACAGCGAACACTGAAGCTTTCTTT
V: TRBV7-9; size: few; J: TRBJ1-6; D: -; CDR3: CASSLALSSPLHF; DNA: TGTGCCAGCAGCTTAGCGCTGTCATCACCCCTCCACTTT
V: TRBV15; size: -; J: TRBJ2-7; D: -; CDR3: CATSIMIPPYEQYF; DNA: TGTGCCACCAGCATAATGATCCCTCCCTACGAGCAGTACTTC
V: TRBV7-3; size: -; J: TRBJ2-3; D: -; CDR3: CASSLNGGDTQYF; DNA: TGTGCCAGCAGCTTAAATGGTGGTGATACGCAGTATTTT
V: TRBV5-8; size: -; J: TRBJ2-4; D: -; CDR3: CASSFNSGNIQYF; DNA: TGTGCCAGCAGCTTCAATTCCGGAAACATTCAGTACTTC
V: TRBV6-5; size: -; J: TRBJ1-1; D: -; CDR3: CASSYSKGWTEAFF; DNA: TGTGCCAGCAGTTACTCGAAGGGGTGGACTGAAGCTTTCTTT
V: TRBV25-1; size: -; J: TRBJ2-1; D: -; CDR3: CASSSQYNEQFF; DNA: TGTGCCAGCAGTAGTCAGTACAATGAGCAGTTCTTC
V: TRBV6-6; size: -; J: TRBJ1-2; D: -; CDR3: CASSPRQANYGYTF; DNA: TGTGCCAGCAGCCCAAGACAGGCCAACTATGGCTACACCTTC
V: TRBV7-2; size: -; J: TRBJ2-2; D: -; CDR3: CASSRANTGELFF; DNA: TGTGCCAGCAGCCGCGCGAACACCGGGGAGCTGTTTTTT